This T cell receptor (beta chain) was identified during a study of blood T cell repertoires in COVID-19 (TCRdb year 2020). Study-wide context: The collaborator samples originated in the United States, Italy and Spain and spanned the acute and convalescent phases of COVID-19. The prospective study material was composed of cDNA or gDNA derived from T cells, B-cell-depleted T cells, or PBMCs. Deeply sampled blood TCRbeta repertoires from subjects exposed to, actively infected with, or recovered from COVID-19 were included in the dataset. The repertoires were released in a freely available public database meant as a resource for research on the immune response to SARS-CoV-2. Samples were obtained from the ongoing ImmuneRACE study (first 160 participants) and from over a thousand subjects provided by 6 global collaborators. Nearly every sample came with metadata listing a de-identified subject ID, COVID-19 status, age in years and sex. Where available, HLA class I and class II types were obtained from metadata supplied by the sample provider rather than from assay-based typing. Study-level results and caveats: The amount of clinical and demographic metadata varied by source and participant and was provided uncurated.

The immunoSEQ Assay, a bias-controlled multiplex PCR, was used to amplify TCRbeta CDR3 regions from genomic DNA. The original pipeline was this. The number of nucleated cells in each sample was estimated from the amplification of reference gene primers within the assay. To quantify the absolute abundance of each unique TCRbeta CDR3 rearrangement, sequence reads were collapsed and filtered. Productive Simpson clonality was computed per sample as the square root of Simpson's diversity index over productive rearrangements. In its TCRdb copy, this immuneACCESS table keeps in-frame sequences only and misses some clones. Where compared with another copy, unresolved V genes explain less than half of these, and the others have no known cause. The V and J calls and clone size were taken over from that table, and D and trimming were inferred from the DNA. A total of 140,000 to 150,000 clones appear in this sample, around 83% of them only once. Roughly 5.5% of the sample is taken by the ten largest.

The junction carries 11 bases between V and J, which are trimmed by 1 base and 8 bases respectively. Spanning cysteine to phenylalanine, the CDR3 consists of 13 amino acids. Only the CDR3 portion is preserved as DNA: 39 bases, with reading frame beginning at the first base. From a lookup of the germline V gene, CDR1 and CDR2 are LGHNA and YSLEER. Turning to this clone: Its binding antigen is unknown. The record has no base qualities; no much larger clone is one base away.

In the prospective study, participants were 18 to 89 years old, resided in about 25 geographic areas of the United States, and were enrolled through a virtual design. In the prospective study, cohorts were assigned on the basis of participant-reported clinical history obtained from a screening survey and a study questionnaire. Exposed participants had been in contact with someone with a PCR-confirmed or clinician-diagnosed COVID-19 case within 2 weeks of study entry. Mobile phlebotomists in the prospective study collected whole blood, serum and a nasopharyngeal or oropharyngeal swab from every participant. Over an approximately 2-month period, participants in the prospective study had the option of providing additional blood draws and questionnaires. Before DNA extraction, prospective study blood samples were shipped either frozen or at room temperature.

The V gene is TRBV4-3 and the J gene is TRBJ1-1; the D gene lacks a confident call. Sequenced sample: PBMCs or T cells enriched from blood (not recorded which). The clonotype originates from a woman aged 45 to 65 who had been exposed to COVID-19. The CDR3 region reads CASSQGDGFEAFF. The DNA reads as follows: TGCGCCAGCAGCCAAGGCGACGGGTTCGAAGCTTTCTTT.